The present T cell receptor (beta chain) was sequenced within a study of T cells in Graves' hyperthyroidism and ophthalmopathy. Study-level findings and limits: Blood held most thyroid clonotypes expanded above 0.001 frequency. A 13 V-J model separated ophthalmopathy from stable hyperthyroidism.

V lost 7 bases to trimming and J lost 4 bases; unmatched junction nucleotides: 5. The germline CDR1 and CDR2 sequences are MNHNS and SASEGT. The CDR3 has 13 amino acids. Patients were excluded for uncontrolled infection, other autoimmune disease, pregnancy or lactation. Note on this clonotype: Antigen specificity is unknown.

Template material for amplifying TCR beta CDR3 regions consisted of RNA transcripts. HTBI primers were the set used in a first-round RT-PCR of the TCR CDR3. TCRdb processed the multiplex PCR reads anew with MiXCR; each CDR3 protein has one entry. The table has a few hundred thousand distinct CDR3 sequences, 35% to 50% seen once; the top ten hold around 47%. This chain uses TRBV6-1 with TRBJ1-2, with 8 bases identical to TRBD1. Sequences were obtained from peripheral blood or thyroid tissue (not recorded which). This clonotype was sampled from an adult woman with Graves' disease, either hyperthyroidism or ophthalmopathy (not recorded which). The CDR3 sequence is CASNRQGIYGYTF. The CDR3 DNA reads TGTGCCAGCAATAGACAGGGGATCTATGGCTACACCTTC.